What follows are 30 T cell receptor beta chains derived from one specimen sequenced in a study of blood T cell repertoires in COVID-19. Sequencing used immunoSEQ multiplex PCR; TCRdb keeps in-frame clones, though not all of them. The top ten hold about 1.2% of the sample, which has some 400,000 clones, over 65% seen once. Sequencing was carried out using peripheral blood. These TCRs come from a human donor with acute or convalescent COVID-19. The donor label of this sample is uncertain.

The V gene is TRBV2, the J gene TRBJ1-5; 7 nucleotides match TRBD1. Trimming cost V 1 base and J 4 bases; bases outside gene matches: 16. The V gene's germline CDR1 is SNHLY and CDR2 FYNNEI. This CDR3 is built from 19 residues. The CDR3 here is CASSEVGQHLEIRNQPQHF. CDR3 nucleotide sequence: TGTGCCAGCAGTGAAGTGGGACAGCACCTAGAAATTAGGAATCAGCCCCAGCATTTT.

V gene TRBV4-1 combines with J gene TRBJ2-2, with 7 nucleotides matching TRBD1. This CDR3 spans 16 amino acids. The germline V gene has CDR1 MGHRA and CDR2 YSYEKL. Unmatched junction bases numbered 7, after V lost 0 bases and J lost 6 bases. Here the CDR3 DNA reads TGCGCCAGCAGCCAAGATCGGTTCCAGGGGGCCGGGGAGCTGTTTTTT. Translation gives CASSQDRFQGAGELFF.

The chain carries TRBV4-2 and TRBJ2-3, with TRBD2 matching over 8 bases. Looked up from germline, CDR1 is LGHNA and CDR2 is YNFKEQ. The CDR3 is made up of 17 amino acids. Germline trimming cut 4 bases from V and 2 bases from J; bases unmatched to any gene: 11. CDR3 sequence: CASSPQGAGDITDTQYF. The CDR3 DNA reads as TGTGCCAGCAGCCCGCAAGGAGCGGGGGATATCACAGATACGCAGTATTTT.

This clone was recorded only once. Other DNA sequences from this sample encode an identical CDR3 as well. V gene TRBV18 combines with J gene TRBJ2-5, with 7 bases matching TRBD1. Trimming removed 5 bases from V and 2 bases from J; junction bases left unmatched: 2. CDR3 length: 13 amino acids. The germline V gene has CDR1 KGHSH and CDR2 LQKENI. Written as DNA, the CDR3 is TGTGCCAGCTCAACGGGACAGCAAGAGACCCAGTACTTC. Protein product: CASSTGQQETQYF.

The CDR3 loop is CASSHDRNRRNTEAFF. CDR3 DNA: TGTGCCAGCTCTCACGACAGGAATCGGAGGAACACTGAAGCTTTCTTT. This chain joins TRBV18 and TRBJ1-1; possibly TRBD1 for D (6 bases). CDR1 KGHSH and CDR2 LQKENI come from the germline V gene. V was clipped by 6 bases and J by 1 base, with 18 bases between them. CDR3 length: 16 residues.

The V and J genes are TRBV6-1 and TRBJ2-2; possible D gene TRBD1, 5 bases. Trimming stripped 2 bases from V and 6 bases from J, with 13 bases between. The CDR3 extends over 15 amino acids. Germline assignment: CDR1 MNHNS and CDR2 SASEGT. CDR3 sequence reads: CASSERQGGPGELFF. In DNA form, the CDR3 reads TGTGCCAGCAGTGAAAGGCAGGGTGGTCCCGGGGAGCTGTTTTTT.

This clone has a handful of counts. The chain is built from TRBV5-1 and TRBJ1-1; tentative D call: TRBD1 (5 bases). Deletions cut 0 bases from V and 4 bases from J, with 7 bases between. Looked up from germline, CDR1 is SGHRS and CDR2 is YFSETQ. There are 13 residues in the CDR3. The CDR3 DNA reads as TGCGCCAGCAGCTTGGCCAGGGTCACTGAAGCTTTCTTT. It specifies CASSLARVTEAFF. Full variable domain (remainder filled in from reference TRBV5-1 and TRBJ1-1): KAGVTQTPRYLIKTRGQQVTLSCSPISGHRSVSWYQQTPGQGLQFLFEYFSETQRNKGNFPGRFSGRQFSNSRSEMNVSTLELGDSALYLCASSLARVTEAFFGQGTRLTVV.

The chain is built from TRBV7-9 and TRBJ1-4; weak D call: TRBD1 (5 bases). CDR3 length: 14 amino acids. CDR1 and CDR2 from the germline V gene are SEHNR and FQNEAQ (reference sequence). V was pared by 4 bases and J by 6 bases, with 12 bases between. CDR3 sequence reads: CASSYRQTDEKLFF. CDR3 nucleotides: TGTGCCAGCAGCTACCGACAGACCGATGAAAAACTGTTTTTT.

This chain connects TRBV19 to TRBJ2-7, with D perhaps TRBD2 (6 bases). Germline CDR1 reads LNHDA; CDR2 reads SQIVND (reference sequence). The CDR3 covers 13 residues. The V gene lost 6 bases and the J gene lost 4 bases, with 13 bases spanning the gap. The CDR3 DNA sequence: TGTGCCAGTAGCGAGCGGGTGCTATACGAGCAGTACTTC. It is translated as CASSERVLYEQYF. The full variable domain, with the rest looked up from reference TRBV19 and TRBJ2-7, is DGGITQSPKYLFRKEGQNVTLSCEQNLNHDAMYWYRQDPGQGLRLIYYSQIVNDFQKGDIAEGYSVSREKKESFPLTVTSAQKNPTAFYLCASSERVLYEQYFGPGTRLTVT.

The chain employs TRBV2 and TRBJ1-1; TRBD1 agrees at 8 bases. Germline V CDR1 and CDR2: SNHLY, FYNNEI. The CDR3 is 13 residues long. The trim removed 7 bases at V and 7 bases at J, leaving 8 bases unmatched. The CDR3 DNA reads as TGTGCCAGCACTAACGACAGGGGAGGTGAAGCTTTCTTT. It encodes CASTNDRGGEAFF.

This chain links TRBV5-6 with TRBJ1-2; 7 bases map to TRBD1. The germline V gene has CDR1 SGHDT and CDR2 YYEEEE. The junction had 3 bases not matched to a gene; V was cut back by 0 bases and J by 7 bases. The CDR3 is made up of 13 amino acids. CDR3 sequence (DNA): TGTGCCAGCAGCTTGGTGGCAGGGGGTGGCTACACCTTC. Its translation: CASSLVAGGGYTF.

The chain couples TRBV7-8 to TRBJ1-1; D is unclear. Trimming took off 3 bases at V and 2 bases at J, with 10 bases between the two ends. Germline-derived CDR1 and CDR2 are SGHVS and FQNEAQ. The CDR3 contains 14 residues. CDR3 residues: CASSFALGNTEAFF. The CDR3 DNA is TGTGCCAGCAGCTTCGCGTTGGGCAACACTGAAGCTTTCTTT.

The V and J genes are TRBV18 and TRBJ1-2; TRBD1 is a possible D gene (6 bases). The CDR3 sequence is 15 residues long. The germline gives CDR1 KGHSH, CDR2 LQKENI. Between the trimmed V and J ends, which lost 5 bases and 7 bases, there was a span of 20 bases. Here the CDR3 DNA reads TGTGCCAGCTCAGCCCCGTGGGGGGGCGGTCGTGGCTACACCTTC. This translates into CASSAPWGGGRGYTF.

V is TRBV2 and J is TRBJ1-1, with D perhaps TRBD1 (6 bases). V was shortened by 7 bases and J by 4 bases, with 16 bases between the two germline ends. The CDR3 extends over 14 amino acids. Looked up from germline, CDR1 is SNHLY and CDR2 is FYNNEI. The chain's CDR3 is CASNPQGEGTEAFF. In nucleotides, the CDR3 is TGTGCCAGCAACCCACAGGGCGAGGGCACTGAAGCTTTCTTT.

Comments on this clone: Within the sample, other DNA sequences also encode this same CDR3. CDR3 bases: TGTGCCAGTAGTATCCTCAGGGGGAACACTGAAGCTTTCTTT. Translating gives CASSILRGNTEAFF. The chain joins TRBV19 to TRBJ1-1, with D tentatively TRBD1 (6 bases). Germline V gene data show CDR1 as LNHDA and CDR2 as SQIVND (reference sequence). This CDR3 contains 14 residues. Trimming removed 3 bases from V and 1 base from J, with 9 bases in between.

This clone appeared a few times. This chain connects TRBV7-2 to TRBJ2-2, with D possibly TRBD1 on 5 matching bases. The ends were cut back, 4 bases at V and 3 bases at J, with 9 bases in the middle. Germline V gene lookup returns CDR1 SGHTA and CDR2 FQGNSA. The CDR3 covers 14 residues. The CDR3 DNA sequence: TGTGCCAGCAGCTCCCAGGGTTACACCGGGGAGCTGTTTTTT. It codes for CASSSQGYTGELFF.

V gene TRBV4-2 combines with J gene TRBJ2-7, with D perhaps TRBD1 (7 bases). Germline assignment: CDR1 LGHNA and CDR2 YNFKEQ. With 4 bases removed from V and 1 base from J, the gap between germline ends came to 14 bases. The CDR3 is 15 residues long. CDR3 loop: CASSPSAGQSYEQYF. In DNA, the CDR3 is TGTGCCAGCAGCCCTTCGGCGGGACAGTCCTACGAGCAGTACTTC.

The genes are TRBV10-1 and TRBJ2-5; 7 bases are a match to TRBD1. Germline CDR1 reads WNHNN; CDR2 reads SYGVQD (reference sequence). The ends lost 6 bases at V and 4 bases at J; junction bases unmatched: 8. This CDR3 spans 14 amino acids. CDR3 sequence: CASSGDRIRETQYF. The CDR3 DNA is TGCGCCAGCAGCGGGGACAGAATACGAGAGACCCAGTACTTC.

This chain connects TRBV30 to TRBJ1-5, with no clear D. Trimming left V 6 bases short and J 9 bases short, with 12 bases between. The CDR3 has 11 residues. Germline V gene data show CDR1 as GTSNPN and CDR2 as SVGIG (reference sequence). The CDR3 loop is CACGVDRPQHF. In nucleotides, the CDR3 is TGTGCCTGCGGGGTCGATCGGCCCCAGCATTTT.

V usage is TRBV28 and J usage is TRBJ1-2; TRBD1 matches at 10 bases. In germline, CDR1 is MDHEN, CDR2 SYDVKM. The length of the CDR3 is 15 residues. Germline trimming cut 6 bases from V and 8 bases from J; bases unmatched to any gene: 12. CDR3 nucleotides: TGTGCCAGCAGCCTGTACGGGGGACAGGGGAGGGGCTACACCTTC. Protein: CASSLYGGQGRGYTF.

In its sample, this clone was seen once. This chain joins TRBV19 and TRBJ1-3, with D unclear. This CDR3 is 13 amino acids long. Germline CDR1 and CDR2: LNHDA and SQIVND (reference sequence). V gave up 7 bases and J gave up 0 bases, with 7 bases separating them. As DNA, the CDR3 is TGTGCCAGTAAACACGCCTCTGGAAACACCATATATTTT. As protein: CASKHASGNTIYF.

The chain combines TRBV30 with TRBJ1-2; weak D call: TRBD1 (5 bases). V lost 2 bases to trimming and J lost 0 bases, with 10 bases between them. Germline V lookup: CDR1 GTSNPN, CDR2 SVGIG (reference sequence). CDR3 length: 14 amino acids. In DNA, the CDR3 is TGTGCCTGGAGTAGACAGAGAGCTAACTATGGCTACACCTTC. Its translation is CAWSRQRANYGYTF.

The rearrangement uses TRBV7-9 and TRBJ1-2; D may be TRBD1 (5 bases). The CDR3 has 11 residues. V was trimmed by 8 bases and J by 7 bases, leaving 11 bases between them. The germline V gene has CDR1 SEHNR and CDR2 FQNEAQ (reference sequence). CDR3 in DNA: TGTGCCAGCGGGGGGAATGGTGGCTACACCTTC. Its translation: CASGGNGGYTF. Variable domain in full (rest from reference TRBV7-9 and TRBJ1-2): DTGVSQNPRHKITKRGQNVTFRCDPISEHNRLYWYRQTLGQGPEFLTYFQNEAQLEKSRLLSDRFSAERPKGSFSTLEIQRTEQGDSAMYLCASGGNGGYTFGSGTRLTVV.

The V call is TRBV2, the J call TRBJ1-5; maybe TRBD1 (6 bases). In germline, CDR1 is SNHLY, CDR2 FYNNEI. V was pared by 7 bases and J by 4 bases, with 14 bases between. CDR3 size: 14 residues. The CDR3: CASKRGGLNQPQHF. The CDR3 nucleotides are TGTGCCAGCAAGAGGGGGGGGTTGAATCAGCCCCAGCATTTT.

The rearrangement joins TRBV2 to TRBJ1-1; D remains ambiguous. Trimming shortened V by 4 bases and J by 1 base, and 10 bases separated the two germline ends. The CDR3 spans 14 residues. CDR1 and CDR2 (germline): SNHLY, FYNNEI. As DNA, the CDR3 is TGTGCCAGCAGTGTCGGGTTTCCGAACACTGAAGCTTTCTTT. Translating gives CASSVGFPNTEAFF.

Of note for this clone: Other DNA sequences of this sample code for an identical CDR3. The chain carries TRBV18 and TRBJ1-2; D remains ambiguous. Trimming shortened V by 3 bases and J by 5 bases, and 10 bases separated the two germline ends. CDR1 is KGHSH, CDR2 LQKENI, per germline. The CDR3 contains 13 residues. CDR3 coding DNA: TGTGCCAGCTCACCTGGAGGTTTTTATGGCTACACCTTC. The encoded protein is CASSPGGFYGYTF.

As DNA, the CDR3 is TGTGCCAGCAGTTACGGGACAGGGTTGTGGGAGACCCAGTACTTC. Residues: CASSYGTGLWETQYF. V usage is TRBV6-5 and J usage is TRBJ2-5, with 9 bases identical to TRBD1. V lost 2 bases to trimming and J lost 5 bases; unmatched junction nucleotides: 6. The CDR3 sequence is 15 residues long. Germline V gene data show CDR1 as MNHEY and CDR2 as SVGAGI.

The rearrangement uses TRBV6-5 and TRBJ1-2; no reliable D call. V lost 2 bases and J 2 bases, leaving 6 bases between the germline ends. Germline V CDR1 and CDR2: MNHEY, SVGAGI. The CDR3 length is 13 residues. The DNA for the CDR3 is TGTGCCAGCAGTTACGAGTTGAACTATGGCTACACCTTC. This codes for CASSYELNYGYTF.

The V and J genes are TRBV6-4 and TRBJ2-1; TRBD2 agrees at 7 bases. The CDR3 loop spans 14 amino acids. CDR1 MRHNA and CDR2 SNTAGT come from the germline V gene. Trimming removed 8 bases from V and 4 bases from J; junction bases left unmatched: 8. This chain's CDR3 is CASPVASGYNEQFF. Here the CDR3 DNA reads TGTGCCAGCCCTGTAGCTAGCGGTTACAATGAGCAGTTCTTC.

The chain carries TRBV30 and TRBJ1-4, with 7 bases aligning to TRBD1. V lost 3 bases and J lost 10; bases outside the gene matches: 8. This CDR3 is built from 13 residues. Germline V gene lookup returns CDR1 GTSNPN and CDR2 SVGIG (reference sequence). The CDR3 loop is CAWRGGQPLKLFF. The CDR3 region has the DNA TGTGCCTGGAGAGGGGGACAGCCCTTAAAACTGTTTTTT.